The 14 T cell receptor beta chains listed next were all sequenced from one sample in a study of blood T cells in healthy people across ages. A second about 7 to 12 cycle PCR used barcoded and J-beta primers. Via MiXCR, TCRdb re-called the 5' RACE reads, giving one row per CDR3 protein. Counted here are hundreds of thousands of distinct CDR3 sequences, around 25% occurring once; the ten biggest clones make up under 9.5%. The same data also went into a second study, on T cells of mothers and their children.

The material sequenced was blood. The receptors come from a boy younger than 18 in good health.

The chain employs TRBV2 and TRBJ2-1; 12 bases are a match to TRBD2. The ends lost 8 bases at V and 7 bases at J; junction bases unmatched: 6. CDR1 is SNHLY, CDR2 FYNNEI, per germline. The CDR3 is 14 amino acids. Written as DNA, the CDR3 is TGTGCCAGCTTTCCTAGCGGGAGGGGAAATGAGCAGTTCTTC. This sequence encodes CASFPSGRGNEQFF.

The genes are TRBV29-1 and TRBJ2-5, with 8 bases aligning to TRBD1. The CDR3 is 13 amino acids. The V gene end was trimmed by 6 bases and the J gene end by 3 bases; junction bases not matched to a gene: 6. Germline loops: CDR1 SQVTM, CDR2 ANQGSEA. DNA of the CDR3: TGCAGCGTCGAGACAGGGGATGAAGAGACCCAGTACTTC. Protein: CSVETGDEETQYF.

This chain links TRBV10-3 with TRBJ2-5, with 9 bases fitting TRBD1. Germline CDR1 reads ENHRY; CDR2 reads SYGVKD. With 2 bases clipped from V and 5 bases from J, the junction kept 3 bases outside the gene matches. This CDR3 comprises 14 residues. As DNA, the CDR3 is TGTGCCATCAGTGAGAGGGACAGGGACGAGACCCAGTACTTC. Translation: CAISERDRDETQYF.

This clonotype came up a few times. This rearrangement joins TRBV20-1 to TRBJ2-7; perhaps TRBD2 as D (5 bases). This CDR3 comprises 14 residues. Germline V gene lookup returns CDR1 DFQATT and CDR2 SNEGSKA (reference sequence). V was trimmed by 1 base and J by 0 bases, leaving 10 bases between them. The CDR3 loop reads CSARGGGSSYEQYF. CDR3 in DNA: TGCAGTGCTAGAGGTGGTGGGAGCTCCTACGAGCAGTACTTC.

Only a few counts were recorded for this clonotype. The V and J genes are TRBV2 and TRBJ2-1; no clear D. The CDR3 covers 14 residues. CDR1 and CDR2 (germline): SNHLY, FYNNEI. V was shortened by 0 bases and J by 9 bases, with 12 bases between the two germline ends. This CDR3 is CASSEASARREQFF. CDR3 sequence (DNA): TGTGCCAGCAGTGAAGCTTCGGCGAGGCGTGAGCAGTTCTTC.

V and J are TRBV20-1 and TRBJ2-7; D is possibly TRBD1 (6 bases). Between the trimmed V and J ends, which lost 6 bases and 1 base, there was a span of 13 bases. CDR1 is DFQATT and CDR2 is SNEGSKA in the germline V gene (reference sequence). This CDR3 spans 13 amino acids. This CDR3 is CSAKDSLSYEQYF. The CDR3 region has the DNA TGCAGTGCAAAGGACAGCCTTTCCTACGAGCAGTACTTC.

This clonotype was seen at least ten times. The chain employs TRBV29-1 and TRBJ2-4; 7 nucleotides match TRBD2. The CDR3 is made up of 14 amino acids. J gave up 7 bases and V 7 bases, and 13 bases lay outside the gene matches. The germline gives CDR1 SQVTM, CDR2 ANQGSEA. The CDR3 DNA is TGCAGCGCTCTTTCCTCCGGGAGGCAGAACATTCAGTACTTC. This codes for CSALSSGRQNIQYF.

V is TRBV9 and J is TRBJ2-2; possible D gene TRBD1, 6 bases. V was cut by 4 bases and J by 4 bases, with 20 bases left in between. The germline gives CDR1 SGDLS, CDR2 YYNGEE. This CDR3 has 17 amino acids. The CDR3 region has the DNA TGTGCCAGCAGCCCCCACCCCCAGGGACAACTCACCGGGGAGCTGTTTTTT. Protein: CASSPHPQGQLTGELFF.

The chain joins TRBV3-1 to TRBJ2-3, with TRBD2 as a possible D gene (6 bases). Trimming removed 1 base from V and 3 bases from J, with 8 bases in between. The germline V gene has CDR1 LGHDT and CDR2 YNNKEL (reference sequence). This CDR3 comprises 14 residues. The CDR3 region has the DNA TGTGCCAGCAGCCAAGTTCTAGCGACAGATACGCAGTATTTT. It encodes CASSQVLATDTQYF.

The chain recombines TRBV5-1 with TRBJ2-1; the D call may be TRBD1 or TRBD2 (6 bases each). Germline loops: CDR1 SGHRS, CDR2 YFSETQ. This CDR3 is built from 16 residues. Trimming took 4 bases from V and 0 from J, leaving 14 bases between them. CDR3 region: CASSDEGGFSYNEQFF. For the CDR3, the DNA is TGCGCCAGCAGCGACGAGGGGGGCTTCTCCTACAATGAGCAGTTCTTC. The whole variable domain, remainder taken from reference TRBV5-1 and TRBJ2-1, is KAGVTQTPRYLIKTRGQQVTLSCSPISGHRSVSWYQQTPGQGLQFLFEYFSETQRNKGNFPGRFSGRQFSNSRSEMNVSTLELGDSALYLCASSDEGGFSYNEQFFGPGTRLTVL.

This rearrangement joins TRBV2 to TRBJ1-4, with D unclear. The V gene's germline CDR1 is SNHLY and CDR2 FYNNEI. The germline V and J ends were trimmed by 3 bases and 7 bases, with 6 bases remaining between them. The CDR3 covers 12 residues. CDR3 DNA: TGTGCCAGCAGTGAGGCCACTGAAAAACTGTTTTTT. Translated: CASSEATEKLFF. Using reference TRBV2 and TRBJ1-4 for the parts outside the CDR3, the full variable domain is EPEVTQTPSHQVTQMGQEVILRCVPISNHLYFYWYRQILGQKVEFLVSFYNNEISEKSEIFDDQFSVERPDGSNFTLKIRSTKLEDSAMYFCASSEATEKLFFGSGTQLSVL.

The chain recombines TRBV4-3 with TRBJ1-2, with TRBD1 as a possible D gene (6 bases). The V end was cut by 4 bases, the J end by 4 bases, with 13 bases between. CDR3 size: 14 residues. Germline V gene data show CDR1 as LGHNA and CDR2 as YSLEER. As DNA, the CDR3 is TGCGCCAGCAGCCCAGGGAAGACAGGCTATGGCTACACCTTC. Translating gives CASSPGKTGYGYTF.

The V call is TRBV20-1, the J call TRBJ2-1; 10 bases are shared with TRBD2. Trimming cost V 4 bases and J 1 base; bases outside gene matches: 1. Germline V CDR1 and CDR2: DFQATT, SNEGSKA (reference sequence). The CDR3 is made up of 14 amino acids. The CDR3 protein is CSAISGGSYNEQFF. The CDR3 DNA reads TGCAGTGCTATTAGCGGGGGGTCCTACAATGAGCAGTTCTTC.

The chain carries TRBV12-5 and TRBJ2-7; no definite D call. Germline assignment: CDR1 LGHNT and CDR2 FRNRAP. The CDR3 has 14 residues. V lost 0 bases and J 3 bases, leaving 9 bases between the germline ends. The CDR3: CASGLVGPFYEQYF. As DNA, the CDR3 is TGTGCTAGTGGTTTGGTCGGACCCTTCTACGAGCAGTACTTC.